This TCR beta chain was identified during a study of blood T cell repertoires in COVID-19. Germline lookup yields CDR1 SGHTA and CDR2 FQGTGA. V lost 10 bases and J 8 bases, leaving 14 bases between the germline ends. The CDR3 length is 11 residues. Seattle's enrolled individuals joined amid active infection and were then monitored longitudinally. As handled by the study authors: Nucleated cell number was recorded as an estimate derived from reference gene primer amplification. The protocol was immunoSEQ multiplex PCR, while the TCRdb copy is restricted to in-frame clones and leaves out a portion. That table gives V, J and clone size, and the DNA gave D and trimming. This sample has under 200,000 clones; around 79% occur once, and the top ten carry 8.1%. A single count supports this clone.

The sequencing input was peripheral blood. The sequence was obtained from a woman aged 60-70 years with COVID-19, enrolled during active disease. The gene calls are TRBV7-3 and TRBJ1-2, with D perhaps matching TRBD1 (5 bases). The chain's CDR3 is CAKGRGGGYTF. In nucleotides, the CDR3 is TGTGCCAAAGGGAGGGGTGGCGGCTACACCTTC.